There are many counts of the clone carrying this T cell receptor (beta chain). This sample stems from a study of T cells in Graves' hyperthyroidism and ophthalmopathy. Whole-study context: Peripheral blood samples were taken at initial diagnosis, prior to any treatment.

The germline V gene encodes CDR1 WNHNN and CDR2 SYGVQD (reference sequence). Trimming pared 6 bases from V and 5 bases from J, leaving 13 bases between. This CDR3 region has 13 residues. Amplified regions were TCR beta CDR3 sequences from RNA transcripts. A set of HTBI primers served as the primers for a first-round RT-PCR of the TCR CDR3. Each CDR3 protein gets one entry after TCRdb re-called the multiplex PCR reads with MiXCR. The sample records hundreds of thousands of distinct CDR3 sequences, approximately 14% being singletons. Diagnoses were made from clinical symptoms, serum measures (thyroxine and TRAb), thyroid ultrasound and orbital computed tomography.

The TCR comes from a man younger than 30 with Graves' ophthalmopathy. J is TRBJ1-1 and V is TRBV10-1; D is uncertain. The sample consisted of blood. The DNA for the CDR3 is TGCGCCAGCAGCCTGTTGGGAAGAACTGAAGCTTTCTTT. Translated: CASSLLGRTEAFF.